This passage covers 27 T cell receptor beta chains from one sample sequenced in a study of blood T cell repertoires in COVID-19. Some clones are missing from TCRdb's copy, which holds only in-frame ones; the method was immunoSEQ multiplex PCR. Among around 330,000 clones listed, approximately 90% were seen once. Sequencing input: PBMCs or T cells enriched from blood (not recorded which). Every receptor here comes from a woman under 30 who had recovered from COVID-19.

The chain uses TRBV7-6 and TRBJ2-5, with unresolved D. V lost 2 bases and J 5 bases, leaving 9 bases between the germline ends. The V gene's germline CDR1 is SGHVS and CDR2 FNYEAQ. This CDR3 spans 13 amino acids. The CDR3 nucleotides read TGTGCCAGCAGCTTAACGATGAGGGAGACCCAGTACTTC. This codes for CASSLTMRETQYF. Using reference TRBV7-6 and TRBJ2-5 for the parts outside the CDR3, the full variable domain is GAGVSQSPRYKVTKRGQDVALRCDPISGHVSLYWYRQALGQGPEFLTYFNYEAQQDKSGLPNDRFSAERPEGSISTLTIQRTEQRDSAMYRCASSLTMRETQYFGPGTRLLVL.

The V call is TRBV5-1, the J call TRBJ2-7; D may be TRBD1 (5 bases). There are 12 residues in the CDR3. Germline loops: CDR1 SGHRS, CDR2 YFSETQ. Trimming shortened V by 4 bases and J by 7 bases, and 12 bases separated the two germline ends. This CDR3 is CASSTQGVEQYF. DNA of the CDR3: TGCGCCAGCAGCACCCAGGGCGTGGAGCAGTACTTC.

V gene TRBV5-4 combines with J gene TRBJ2-3; a possible D gene is TRBD2 (5 bases). The CDR3 spans 16 residues. Germline CDR1 SGHNT, CDR2 YYREEE (reference sequence). Trimming pared 0 bases from V and 1 base from J, leaving 12 bases between. The CDR3 coding sequence is TGTGCCAGCAGCTTGGACCCGGGGATGGGCACAGATACGCAGTATTTT. Translating it yields CASSLDPGMGTDTQYF.

The chain carries TRBV2 and TRBJ2-7; 9 nucleotides match TRBD2. The CDR3 contains 13 residues. V gave up 8 bases and J gave up 5 bases; unmatched junction bases: 7. CDR1 and CDR2 (germline): SNHLY, FYNNEI. CDR3 in DNA: TGTGCCAGCTCCCTGGAGCGGGAGGACGAGCAGTACTTC. It translates to CASSLEREDEQYF. The whole variable domain, remainder taken from reference TRBV2 and TRBJ2-7, is EPEVTQTPSHQVTQMGQEVILRCVPISNHLYFYWYRQILGQKVEFLVSFYNNEISEKSEIFDDQFSVERPDGSNFTLKIRSTKLEDSAMYFCASSLEREDEQYFGPGTRLTVT.

This chain connects TRBV24-1 to TRBJ2-1, with D maybe TRBD1 (5 bases). Trimming left V 0 bases short and J 1 base short, with 12 bases between. Per germline, CDR1 KGHDR and CDR2 SFDVKD. CDR3 size: 17 residues. The DNA of the CDR3 is TGTGCCACCAGTGATTTGAGGGGCGGCTCTTCCTACAATGAGCAGTTCTTC. Amino acids: CATSDLRGGSSYNEQFF.

The chain joins TRBV10-1 to TRBJ2-7, with 14 nucleotides matching TRBD2. The CDR3 has 20 residues. Germline values: CDR1 WNHNN, CDR2 SYGVQD (reference sequence). The junction had 18 bases not matched to a gene; V was cut back by 5 bases and J by 3 bases. Here the CDR3 DNA reads TGCGCCAGCAGTCCCCCGAGGAGGGGACTAGCGGGAGCACGACTCTACGAGCAGTACTTC. Its protein product is CASSPPRRGLAGARLYEQYF.

CDR3 DNA sequence: TGTGCCTGGAGCCCAGGCCAGAGCTCCTACAATGAGCAGTTCTTC. Translation gives CAWSPGQSSYNEQFF. The V and J genes are TRBV30 and TRBJ2-1; no reliable D call. Germline V CDR1 and CDR2: GTSNPN, SVGIG (reference sequence). Trimming took 3 bases from V and 0 from J, leaving 12 bases between them. The CDR3 loop spans 15 amino acids.

V usage is TRBV19 and J usage is TRBJ2-1; 10 bases are a match to TRBD2. The trim removed 8 bases at V and 7 bases at J, leaving 8 bases unmatched. This CDR3 is built from 14 residues. In germline, CDR1 is LNHDA, CDR2 SQIVND (reference sequence). The CDR3 DNA reads as TGTGCCAGTGGAAATAGCGGGGGGTTGAATGAGCAGTTCTTC. Translated: CASGNSGGLNEQFF.

The chain recombines TRBV5-6 with TRBJ1-2, with 7 bases fitting TRBD1. J gave up 8 bases and V 3 bases, and 13 bases lay outside the gene matches. Germline loops: CDR1 SGHDT, CDR2 YYEEEE. There are 15 residues in the CDR3. The CDR3: CASSSPSTGRYGYTF. In nucleotides, the CDR3 is TGTGCCAGCAGCTCCCCCTCGACAGGGAGGTACGGCTACACCTTC.

The genes are TRBV10-3 and TRBJ2-2; the match to TRBD2 covers 12 bases. V was pared by 10 bases and J by 0 bases, with 6 bases of the junction left unmatched. CDR3 length: 16 residues. The germline V gene has CDR1 ENHRY and CDR2 SYGVKD. In DNA, the CDR3 is TGTGCCACCAGACTAGCGGGGGACCCGAACACCGGGGAGCTGTTTTTT. Its translation is CATRLAGDPNTGELFF.

This sequence joins TRBV29-1 and TRBJ2-7; 9 positions agree with TRBD1. J was trimmed by 2 bases and V by 3 bases; bases with no gene match: 5. Germline values: CDR1 SQVTM, CDR2 ANQGSEA. The CDR3 covers 14 residues. The CDR3 DNA reads TGCAGCGTTGAGGGGACAGGGAGTACCTACGAGCAGTACTTC. Translating it yields CSVEGTGSTYEQYF.

This sequence joins TRBV7-3 and TRBJ2-2; D gene unclear. Germline V gene lookup returns CDR1 SGHTA and CDR2 FQGTGA. The V end was cut by 5 bases, the J end by 5 bases, with 6 bases between. This CDR3 comprises 12 residues. The CDR3 loop is CASSPLTGELFF. CDR3 nucleotide sequence: TGTGCCAGCAGCCCTCTGACCGGGGAGCTGTTTTTT.

CDR3 DNA: TGCGCCAGCAGCCAAGAACCCCTAGCGGGTCTCGGAGGGTTCAACTACGAGCAGTACTTC. Its protein is CASSQEPLAGLGGFNYEQYF. The V and J genes are TRBV4-3 and TRBJ2-7, with 8 bases fitting TRBD2. The CDR3 totals 20 residues. V was clipped by 0 bases and J by 3 bases; unmatched bases: 19. Looked up from germline, CDR1 is LGHNA and CDR2 is YSLEER.

The chain employs TRBV6-5 and TRBJ1-6; 7 bases are a match to TRBD1. Trimming cost V 6 bases and J 4 bases; bases outside gene matches: 3. The CDR3 extends over 14 amino acids. CDR1 is MNHEY, CDR2 SVGAGI, per germline. CDR3 DNA: TGTGCCAGCAGAAAGGGACAGTATAATTCACCCCTCCACTTT. The encoded protein is CASRKGQYNSPLHF.

The gene calls are TRBV14 and TRBJ1-4, with a possible D match to TRBD1 (5 bases). V was trimmed by 4 bases and J by 0 bases, leaving 9 bases between them. Germline CDR1 reads SGHDN; CDR2 reads FVKESK. This CDR3 spans 15 amino acids. The CDR3, as DNA: TGTGCCAGCAGCCGGACACCCGCAACTAATGAAAAACTGTTTTTT. As protein: CASSRTPATNEKLFF.

The V and J genes are TRBV19 and TRBJ2-7; the D gene is possibly TRBD1 (5 bases). This CDR3 spans 11 amino acids. CDR1 is LNHDA and CDR2 is SQIVND in the germline V gene (reference sequence). The V and J ends lost 6 bases and 4 bases respectively, with 7 bases between them. CDR3 sequence: CASRDRYEQYF. The DNA of the CDR3 is TGTGCCAGTAGAGACAGATACGAGCAGTACTTC.

The V call is TRBV4-3, the J call TRBJ2-1, with 7 bases that match TRBD2. The CDR3 totals 14 residues. Germline V gives CDR1 LGHNA, CDR2 YSLEER. Losses at the gene ends were 1 base for V and 9 bases for J; bases not matched to a gene: 6. The CDR3 protein is CASSQGLAQAEQFF. DNA of the CDR3: TGCGCCAGCAGCCAAGGACTAGCACAGGCTGAGCAGTTCTTC.

This clone was seen only a few times. This sequence joins TRBV5-1 and TRBJ1-1; no clear D gene. Trimming stripped 0 bases from V and 4 bases from J, with 10 bases between. This CDR3 comprises 14 residues. Germline CDR1 SGHRS, CDR2 YFSETQ. CDR3 sequence: CASSLDPGSTEAFF. CDR3 in DNA: TGCGCCAGCAGCTTGGATCCGGGTAGCACTGAAGCTTTCTTT.

The rearrangement uses TRBV5-4 and TRBJ2-3; 15 nucleotides agree with TRBD2. The V gene's germline CDR1 is SGHNT and CDR2 YYREEE (reference sequence). The V and J ends lost 4 bases and 5 bases, in that order; junction bases with no gene match: 5. The CDR3 sequence is 16 residues long. CDR3 nucleotide sequence: TGTGCCAGCAGCGGGACTAGCGGGGGGATCATAGATACGCAGTATTTT. Translated, it gives CASSGTSGGIIDTQYF.

The V and J genes are TRBV5-1 and TRBJ1-2; D unclear. Germline-derived CDR1 and CDR2 are SGHRS and YFSETQ. The CDR3 extends over 15 amino acids. V dropped 0 bases and J dropped 6 bases, with 15 bases sitting between them. The CDR3, as DNA: TGCGCCAGCAGCTTGGAGGGAGGCCTCGTGGATGGCTACACCTTC. Its protein is CASSLEGGLVDGYTF. The full variable domain, with the rest looked up from reference TRBV5-1 and TRBJ1-2, is KAGVTQTPRYLIKTRGQQVTLSCSPISGHRSVSWYQQTPGQGLQFLFEYFSETQRNKGNFPGRFSGRQFSNSRSEMNVSTLELGDSALYLCASSLEGGLVDGYTFGSGTRLTVV.

The gene calls are TRBV4-3 and TRBJ2-1; D not certain. The CDR3 is made up of 15 amino acids. CDR1 LGHNA and CDR2 YSLEER come from the germline V gene. V shed 0 bases and J shed 6 bases, with 12 bases lying between them. The CDR3 DNA sequence: TGCGCCAGCAGCCAAGATCGCAGGTTTCTCAATGAGCAGTTCTTC. Translation: CASSQDRRFLNEQFF.

The chain joins TRBV28 to TRBJ2-5; D is unclear. Germline V lookup: CDR1 MDHEN, CDR2 SYDVKM. V was shortened by 2 bases and J by 0 bases, with 7 bases between the two germline ends. The CDR3 consists of 14 residues. The CDR3 region is CASSLISNQETQYF. DNA for the CDR3: TGTGCCAGCAGTTTAATCAGTAACCAAGAGACCCAGTACTTC.

The V gene is TRBV19, the J gene TRBJ1-1; D may be TRBD1 (6 bases). The V end lost 1 base, the J end lost 2 bases, and 14 bases lay between the germline ends. Germline V lookup: CDR1 LNHDA, CDR2 SQIVND (reference sequence). The CDR3 is 16 amino acids. CDR3 in amino acids: CASSIAPGQINTEAFF. Here the CDR3 DNA reads TGTGCCAGTAGTATAGCCCCAGGACAGATTAACACTGAAGCTTTCTTT.

This clone appeared a few times. The CDR3: CASSSLQGGTDTQYF. The CDR3 nucleotides are TGTGCCAGCAGCTCCCTACAGGGTGGCACAGATACGCAGTATTTT. This chain links TRBV7-3 with TRBJ2-3, with a possible D match to TRBD1 (6 bases). The CDR3 runs to 15 residues. Germline CDR1 is SGHTA and CDR2 is FQGTGA. The V end was cut by 4 bases, the J end by 1 base, with 12 bases between. Full variable domain (outside the CDR3, taken from reference TRBV7-3 and TRBJ2-3): GAGVSQTPSNKVTEKGKYVELRCDPISGHTALYWYRQSLGQGPEFLIYFQGTGAADDSGLPNDRFFAVRPEGSVSTLKIQRTERGDSAVYLCASSSLQGGTDTQYFGPGTRLTVL.

The chain couples TRBV12-3 or TRBV12-4 to TRBJ2-1; D uncertain. Trimming shortened V by 5 bases and J by 8 bases, and 7 bases separated the two germline ends. The CDR3 covers 11 residues. The DNA for the CDR3 is TGTGCCAGCAGTCTCTTCGATGAGCAGTTCTTC. The encoded protein is CASSLFDEQFF.

The rearrangement joins TRBV28 to TRBJ2-1; 12 positions match TRBD2. From germline, CDR1 is MDHEN and CDR2 SYDVKM. The length of the CDR3 is 16 residues. With 3 bases clipped from V and 8 bases from J, the junction kept 8 bases outside the gene matches. The CDR3 DNA sequence: TGTGCCAGCAGTTTTCTAGCGGGGGGGCTTAAGGATGAGCAGTTCTTC. Amino acid sequence: CASSFLAGGLKDEQFF.

The J gene is TRBJ2-1, the V gene TRBV12-3 or TRBV12-4; D perhaps matches TRBD2 (6 bases). The CDR3 sequence is 13 residues long. Trimming pared 6 bases from V and 7 bases from J, leaving 13 bases between. The CDR3 loop reads CASRPGGGNEQFF. The CDR3 bases are TGTGCCAGCAGACCAGGTGGGGGGAATGAGCAGTTCTTC.